A single sample is the source of the 13 T cell receptor beta chains below, sequenced in a study of somatic mutations in cytotoxic T cells in rheumatoid arthritis. Here immunoSEQ multiplex PCR was the method, and the copy in TCRdb shows in-frame clones only, minus some. The data show tens of thousands of clones, more than 75% seen once. The sample comprised CD8+ T cells sorted from blood. The receptors come from an adult with rheumatoid arthritis.

This chain uses TRBV13 with TRBJ2-1; D perhaps matches TRBD1 (6 bases). V was pared by 5 bases and J by 14 bases, with 16 bases between. Germline loops: CDR1 PRHDT, CDR2 FYEKMQ (reference sequence). The CDR3 runs 12 residues. CDR3 protein: CASSLTRDKEFF. The CDR3 region has the DNA TGTGCCAGCAGCCTGACCAGGGACAAAGAGTTCTTC.

This chain joins TRBV4-1 and TRBJ1-2; D uncertain. V was cut by 1 base and J by 8 bases, with 11 bases left in between. This CDR3 comprises 13 residues. Germline V lookup: CDR1 MGHRA, CDR2 YSYEKL. This CDR3 reads CASSQGRTPGYTF. DNA for the CDR3: TGCGCCAGCAGCCAAGGGAGGACGCCGGGCTACACCTTC.

This chain links TRBV6-1 with TRBJ2-7; possibly TRBD1 for D (6 bases). Germline V gene data show CDR1 as MNHNS and CDR2 as SASEGT. Trimming stripped 5 bases from V and 4 bases from J, with 12 bases between. This CDR3 contains 13 residues. The CDR3 here is CASSPDSRYEQYF. As DNA, the CDR3 is TGTGCCAGCAGTCCGGACAGTCGATACGAGCAGTACTTC.

Only a few counts were recorded for this clone. This sequence joins TRBV16 and TRBJ2-7, with D unresolved. Germline-derived CDR1 and CDR2 are KGHSY and FQNENV. The germline V and J ends were trimmed by 0 bases and 3 bases, with 9 bases remaining between them. The CDR3 is 14 residues long. CDR3 DNA sequence: TGTGCCAGCAGCCAATCCAACAGTTTCTACGAGCAGTACTTC. Its translation is CASSQSNSFYEQYF. The entire variable domain, with the rest obtained from reference TRBV16 and TRBJ2-7, is as follows: GEEVAQTPKHLVRGEGQKAKLYCAPIKGHSYVFWYQQVLKNEFKFLISFQNENVFDETGMPKERFSAKCLPNSPCSLEIQATKLEDSAVYFCASSQSNSFYEQYFGPGTRLTVT.

The chain employs TRBV10-1 and TRBJ2-7; D tentatively fits TRBD1 or TRBD2 (5 bases each). This CDR3 has 16 residues. Per the germline V gene, CDR1 is WNHNN and CDR2 is SYGVQD (reference sequence). The V gene lost 2 bases and the J gene lost 3 bases, with 17 bases spanning the gap. The CDR3 reads CASSEGPGVRGYEQYF. The CDR3 bases are TGCGCCAGCAGTGAGGGTCCCGGTGTGAGGGGCTACGAGCAGTACTTC.

The rearrangement uses TRBV27 and TRBJ2-1; 10 bases are a match to TRBD2. In germline, CDR1 is MNHEY, CDR2 SMNVEV (reference sequence). This CDR3 region has 16 residues. V lost 7 bases, J lost 2 bases, and 8 bases stayed unmatched. This CDR3 reads CASTEASGSAYNEQFF. The CDR3 DNA sequence: TGTGCCAGCACAGAGGCTAGCGGGAGCGCCTACAATGAGCAGTTCTTC.

This clone was seen just once. This chain connects TRBV10-2 to TRBJ2-1; 13 bases fit TRBD2. This CDR3 spans 17 amino acids. The V and J ends lost 5 bases and 7 bases, in that order; junction bases with no gene match: 11. Germline V CDR1 and CDR2: WSHSY, SAAADI. DNA of the CDR3: TGCGCCAGCAGTAATAAACCGGGACTAGCGGGACGGAATGAGCAGTTCTTC. Its protein product is CASSNKPGLAGRNEQFF.

This sequence joins TRBV6-5 and TRBJ1-5; 7 bases fit TRBD1. Germline CDR1 and CDR2: MNHEY and SVGAGI. The V segment lost 5 bases and the J segment 4 bases; nucleotides outside the gene matches: 8. The CDR3 loop spans 15 amino acids. CDR3 residues: CASSPRDRPNQPQHF. DNA for the CDR3: TGTGCCAGCAGTCCCCGGGACAGACCTAATCAGCCCCAGCATTTT.

V and J are TRBV28 and TRBJ2-4, with D perhaps TRBD2 (6 bases). The V gene lost 1 base and the J gene lost 9 bases, with 7 bases spanning the gap. CDR3 length: 12 amino acids. Germline CDR1 and CDR2: MDHEN and SYDVKM. The CDR3 nucleotides read TGTGCCAGCAGTTTATCTAGCGCCATTCAGTACTTC. Amino acid sequence: CASSLSSAIQYF.

The chain carries TRBV6-1 and TRBJ2-7; TRBD1 aligns across 7 bases. This CDR3 spans 14 amino acids. From germline, CDR1 is MNHNS and CDR2 SASEGT. V lost 4 bases to trimming and J lost 2 bases; unmatched junction nucleotides: 5. The CDR3 DNA reads TGTGCCAGCAGTGTGAGGGGGCTCCCCTACGAGCAGTACTTC. Its translation: CASSVRGLPYEQYF.

The chain is built from TRBV19 and TRBJ1-6; TRBD1 agrees at 7 bases. The CDR3 is 15 amino acids. V was clipped by 3 bases and J by 10 bases; unmatched bases: 9. Germline V gene lookup returns CDR1 LNHDA and CDR2 SQIVND (reference sequence). The CDR3 region has the DNA TGTGCCAGTAGTATTTGGACAGGTGAAAAGTCACCCCTCCACTTT. It yields the protein CASSIWTGEKSPLHF.

The V gene is TRBV14, the J gene TRBJ2-7; the match to TRBD1 covers 10 bases. The CDR3 covers 15 residues. With V trimmed by 1 base and J by 3 bases, 3 bases remained unmatched. CDR1 is SGHDN, CDR2 FVKESK, per germline. The CDR3: CASSQGGQGYYEQYF. The CDR3 DNA follows: TGTGCCAGCAGCCAAGGGGGACAGGGGTACTACGAGCAGTACTTC.

This clone has a handful of counts. The chain couples TRBV19 to TRBJ2-7; tentative D call: TRBD2 (6 bases). This CDR3 contains 14 residues. Germline V gives CDR1 LNHDA, CDR2 SQIVND (reference sequence). Trimming removed 7 bases from V and 0 bases from J, with 13 bases in between. The CDR3 sequence is CASMASAVSYEQYF. The CDR3 DNA is TGTGCCAGTATGGCTAGCGCCGTCTCCTACGAGCAGTACTTC.